This is a list of T cell receptor beta chains from one sample in a study of human T cells and chemical hapten exposure. TCRdb reprocessed the RACE reads with MiXCR, giving one entry per CDR3 protein. Here the sample spans about 340,000 distinct CDR3 sequences, around 7% being singletons. Sample: whole blood, taken in connection with sensitization to the hapten diphenylcyclopropenone (DPC). These TCRs come from a woman aged 18-30 years with alopecia areata. Some clones in this sample may be carry-over from other donors' samples. Both conserved end residues are part of each CDR3. The order of the fields is V gene, D gene, clone size, J gene, CDR3 length, CDR3 DNA, CDR3 protein. The D gene is left open where the match is weak. Only some rows state a clone size, as once, few, many or a class for expanded clones.

v_gene: TRBV10-3; d_gene: -; abundance: many; j_gene: TRBJ2-7; len: 13; CDR3nt: TGTGCCATCCAGGGTGGGGAATCCTACGAGCAGTACTTC; CDR3aa: CAIQGGESYEQYF
v_gene: TRBV6-5; d_gene: TRBD2; abundance: few; j_gene: TRBJ2-5; len: 16; CDR3nt: TGTGCCAGCAGCGTAGGGACTAGCGGGAGGAGAGAGACCCAGTACTTC; CDR3aa: CASSVGTSGRRETQYF
v_gene: TRBV10-3; d_gene: -; abundance: many; j_gene: TRBJ2-6; len: 16; CDR3nt: TGTGCCATCAGTGAGTCTGTAGGGGCTGGGGCCAACGTCCTGACTTTC; CDR3aa: CAISESVGAGANVLTF
v_gene: TRBV14; d_gene: -; abundance: many; j_gene: TRBJ2-7; len: 16; CDR3nt: TGTGCCAGCAGCCAAATGGCTCGGCTAGCTCCATCCGAGCAGTACTTC; CDR3aa: CASSQMARLAPSEQYF
v_gene: TRBV20-1; d_gene: -; abundance: few; j_gene: TRBJ2-3; len: 14; CDR3nt: TGCAGTGCTAGAGATGTCAGAGGCACAGATACGCAGTATTTT; CDR3aa: CSARDVRGTDTQYF
v_gene: TRBV28; d_gene: TRBD1; abundance: few; j_gene: TRBJ1-2; len: 15; CDR3nt: TGTGCCAGCAGCCCCCCCGGGACAGGGGGGAATGGCTACACCTTC; CDR3aa: CASSPPGTGGNGYTF
v_gene: TRBV29-1; d_gene: TRBD1; abundance: few; j_gene: TRBJ2-7; len: 13; CDR3nt: TGCAGCGCTGCGACAGGGGAGAGCTACGAGCAGTACTTC; CDR3aa: CSAATGESYEQYF
v_gene: TRBV7-2; d_gene: -; abundance: many; j_gene: TRBJ1-2; len: 14; CDR3nt: TGTGCCAGCAGCTTAGTCCCCAAGACTGGTGGCTACACCTTC; CDR3aa: CASSLVPKTGGYTF
v_gene: TRBV4-2; d_gene: -; abundance: -; j_gene: TRBJ2-3; len: 15; CDR3nt: TGTGCCAGCAGCCAAGAGGGTTCCATCCCAGATACGCAGTATTTT; CDR3aa: CASSQEGSIPDTQYF
v_gene: TRBV7-2; d_gene: TRBD2; abundance: -; j_gene: TRBJ2-3; len: 16; CDR3nt: TGTGCCAGCAGTCCATTCCTAGCGGGGGAGGCAGATACGCAGTATTTT; CDR3aa: CASSPFLAGEADTQYF
v_gene: TRBV4-3; d_gene: TRBD2; abundance: -; j_gene: TRBJ2-3; len: 18; CDR3nt: TGCGCCAGCAGCCAAGAACCTACGGCGGGGGAAAGAACAGATACGCAGTATTTT; CDR3aa: CASSQEPTAGERTDTQYF
v_gene: TRBV6-5; d_gene: -; abundance: -; j_gene: TRBJ1-2; len: 17; CDR3nt: TGTGCCAGCAGTTACTCTTTGTCGACGGTAGCTAACTATGGCTACACCTTC; CDR3aa: CASSYSLSTVANYGYTF
v_gene: TRBV7-2; d_gene: -; abundance: many; j_gene: TRBJ2-1; len: 16; CDR3nt: TGTGCCAGCAGCTCGCTAGACAGGGGAGGGTACAATGAGCAGTTCTTC; CDR3aa: CASSSLDRGGYNEQFF
v_gene: TRBV4-3; d_gene: -; abundance: few; j_gene: TRBJ1-1; len: 16; CDR3nt: TGCGCCAGCAGCCAAGATACGAGAGAGCGAGGCACTGAAGCTTTCTTT; CDR3aa: CASSQDTRERGTEAFF
v_gene: TRBV6-6; d_gene: -; abundance: few; j_gene: TRBJ1-6; len: 15; CDR3nt: TGTGCCAGCAGTTACCCACCCGGGTTTGGGGAACCCCTCCACTTT; CDR3aa: CASSYPPGFGEPLHF
v_gene: TRBV4-3; d_gene: -; abundance: many; j_gene: TRBJ2-7; len: 14; CDR3nt: TGCGCCAGCAGCCAAGATGCAATGACCGCCGAGCAGTACTTC; CDR3aa: CASSQDAMTAEQYF
v_gene: TRBV12-3/TRBV12-4; d_gene: -; abundance: -; j_gene: TRBJ1-5; len: 16; CDR3nt: TGTGCCAGCAGTTTAGTGACCCCGGTTAGCAATCAGCCCCAGCATTTT; CDR3aa: CASSLVTPVSNQPQHF
v_gene: TRBV7-8; d_gene: TRBD1; abundance: -; j_gene: TRBJ1-5; len: 16; CDR3nt: TGTGCCAGCAGCGATACCAACAGGGGGCTGAATCAGCCCCAGCATTTT; CDR3aa: CASSDTNRGLNQPQHF
v_gene: TRBV12-3/TRBV12-4; d_gene: TRBD1; abundance: few; j_gene: TRBJ1-4; len: 14; CDR3nt: TGTGCCAGCGGGCACAGGGGATCGGGTGAAAAACTGTTTTTT; CDR3aa: CASGHRGSGEKLFF
v_gene: TRBV25-1; d_gene: -; abundance: few; j_gene: TRBJ1-2; len: 13; CDR3nt: TGTGCCAGCAGTGTACGCCTGGACTATGGCTACACCTTC; CDR3aa: CASSVRLDYGYTF
v_gene: TRBV5-6; d_gene: -; abundance: -; j_gene: TRBJ1-1; len: 15; CDR3nt: TGTGCCAGCAGCTTCGTGGGGGGCTTGGTCACTGAAGCTTACTTT; CDR3aa: CASSFVGGLVTEAYF
v_gene: TRBV6-1; d_gene: -; abundance: many; j_gene: TRBJ2-7; len: 11; CDR3nt: TGTGCCAGCAGTGAACAGGGCGAGCAGTACTTC; CDR3aa: CASSEQGEQYF
v_gene: TRBV7-9; d_gene: -; abundance: few; j_gene: TRBJ1-3; len: 14; CDR3nt: TGTGCCAGCAGCTTAGATTGGGACGATCACACCATATATTTT; CDR3aa: CASSLDWDDHTIYF
v_gene: TRBV6-5; d_gene: -; abundance: many; j_gene: TRBJ2-5; len: 17; CDR3nt: TGTGCCAGCAGTTACTCTTCAGGGTTAGGGTCAGCAGAGACCCAGTACTTC; CDR3aa: CASSYSSGLGSAETQYF
v_gene: TRBV6-1; d_gene: -; abundance: many; j_gene: TRBJ2-1; len: 16; CDR3nt: TGTGCCAGCAGTGAGTTCGGCTGGGGGGGCAATAATGAGCAGTTCTTC; CDR3aa: CASSEFGWGGNNEQFF
v_gene: TRBV28; d_gene: -; abundance: few; j_gene: TRBJ2-7; len: 14; CDR3nt: TGTGCCAGCAGTCGGACAGGGCGGGGGTACGAGCAGTACTTC; CDR3aa: CASSRTGRGYEQYF
v_gene: TRBV28; d_gene: -; abundance: many; j_gene: TRBJ2-7; len: 13; CDR3nt: TGTGCCAGCGGGACTGCCTCGCGATACGAGCAGTACTTC; CDR3aa: CASGTASRYEQYF
v_gene: TRBV6-2/TRBV6-3; d_gene: TRBD2; abundance: few; j_gene: TRBJ2-3; len: 14; CDR3nt: TGTGCCAGCAGCTGGACTAGCCCCACAGATACGCAGTATTTT; CDR3aa: CASSWTSPTDTQYF
v_gene: TRBV14; d_gene: -; abundance: -; j_gene: TRBJ2-1; len: 19; CDR3nt: TGTGCCAGCAGCCAACTTCGTCCCGGGACTTACATGGCAGGCAATGAGCAGTTCTTC; CDR3aa: CASSQLRPGTYMAGNEQFF
v_gene: TRBV18; d_gene: TRBD2; abundance: many; j_gene: TRBJ2-7; len: 18; CDR3nt: TGTGCCAGCTCACCTTTCTCACTAGCGGGGGGGTCGCCTGGCGAGCAGTACTTC; CDR3aa: CASSPFSLAGGSPGEQYF
v_gene: TRBV6-5; d_gene: TRBD1; abundance: -; j_gene: TRBJ2-7; len: 12; CDR3nt: TGTGCCAGCCTAGGGACAGCCGGCGAGCAGTACTTC; CDR3aa: CASLGTAGEQYF
v_gene: TRBV3-1; d_gene: TRBD1; abundance: few; j_gene: TRBJ1-5; len: 15; CDR3nt: TGTGCCAGCAGCCAAGCGGGACAGGTCGGGCAGCCCCAGCATTTT; CDR3aa: CASSQAGQVGQPQHF
v_gene: TRBV6-5; d_gene: -; abundance: many; j_gene: TRBJ2-1; len: 12; CDR3nt: TGTGCCAGCAGTTACGGCGGTCGAGAGCAGTTCTTC; CDR3aa: CASSYGGREQFF
v_gene: TRBV5-5; d_gene: TRBD1; abundance: many; j_gene: TRBJ1-6; len: 14; CDR3nt: TGTGCCAGCAGCTGGGGACAGGGGGGTTCACCCCTCCACTTT; CDR3aa: CASSWGQGGSPLHF
v_gene: TRBV20-1; d_gene: -; abundance: -; j_gene: TRBJ1-2; len: 13; CDR3nt: TGCAGTGCTACCAGGACAGCTAACTATGGCTACACCTTC; CDR3aa: CSATRTANYGYTF
v_gene: TRBV12-2; d_gene: -; abundance: -; j_gene: TRBJ1-5; len: 15; CDR3nt: TGTGCAAGTCGGGCCTCCCGGCCCTCTAGCGAGCCCCAGCATTTT; CDR3aa: CASRASRPSSEPQHF
v_gene: TRBV28; d_gene: -; abundance: -; j_gene: TRBJ2-7; len: 16; CDR3nt: TGTGCCAGCAGTTTGAATTTAGGGACGGATACCTACGAGCAGTACTTC; CDR3aa: CASSLNLGTDTYEQYF
v_gene: TRBV6-5; d_gene: -; abundance: once; j_gene: TRBJ1-4; len: 17; CDR3nt: TGTGCCAGCAGTTACTCGGCCCCGGGGGGTGAGGATGAAAAACTGCTTTTT; CDR3aa: CASSYSAPGGEDEKLLF
v_gene: TRBV7-6; d_gene: -; abundance: -; j_gene: TRBJ2-3; len: 16; CDR3nt: TGTGCCAGCAGCTTAGTAGCAAGGGAGGGGGCAGATACGCAGTATTTT; CDR3aa: CASSLVAREGADTQYF
v_gene: TRBV4-1; d_gene: -; abundance: few; j_gene: TRBJ1-5; len: 16; CDR3nt: TGCGCCAGCAGCCAAGAGGTTGCTTATAGCAATCAGCCCCAGCATTTT; CDR3aa: CASSQEVAYSNQPQHF
v_gene: TRBV12-3/TRBV12-4; d_gene: -; abundance: -; j_gene: TRBJ2-1; len: 11; CDR3nt: TGTGCCAGCAGATCTAGGAGTGAGCAGTTCTTC; CDR3aa: CASRSRSEQFF
v_gene: TRBV10-3; d_gene: -; abundance: few; j_gene: TRBJ1-1; len: 14; CDR3nt: TGTGCCATCAGTTGGGGACGGGGGAACACTGAAGCTTTCTTT; CDR3aa: CAISWGRGNTEAFF
v_gene: TRBV7-2; d_gene: TRBD1; abundance: few; j_gene: TRBJ1-1; len: 15; CDR3nt: TGTGCCAGCAGCTCGAAAGGACAGGGTAACACTGAAGCTTTCTTT; CDR3aa: CASSSKGQGNTEAFF
v_gene: TRBV12-5; d_gene: -; abundance: few; j_gene: TRBJ2-1; len: 12; CDR3nt: TGTGCTAGTGCCATAGACCAGAATGAGCAGTTCTTC; CDR3aa: CASAIDQNEQFF
v_gene: TRBV2; d_gene: -; abundance: -; j_gene: TRBJ2-1; len: 15; CDR3nt: TGTGCCAGCAGTGTTGACGCCCCCGTAGGTCATGAGCAGTTCTTC; CDR3aa: CASSVDAPVGHEQFF
v_gene: TRBV6-5; d_gene: -; abundance: few; j_gene: TRBJ2-5; len: 15; CDR3nt: TGTGCCAGCAGAATCTCGTCGGGGCGGGAAGAGACCCAGTACTTC; CDR3aa: CASRISSGREETQYF
v_gene: TRBV7-9; d_gene: -; abundance: few; j_gene: TRBJ1-1; len: 13; CDR3nt: TGTGCCAGCAGCTCCCCGGGGAGCACTGAAGCTTTCTTT; CDR3aa: CASSSPGSTEAFF
v_gene: TRBV24-1; d_gene: TRBD1; abundance: -; j_gene: TRBJ2-3; len: 16; CDR3nt: TGTGCCACCAGTGACGCGACAGGGGGAGGTACAGATACGCAGTATTTT; CDR3aa: CATSDATGGGTDTQYF
v_gene: TRBV6-5; d_gene: -; abundance: few; j_gene: TRBJ1-3; len: 16; CDR3nt: TGTGCCAGCAGTATTACGGGACTTAGCTCTGGAAACACCATATATTTT; CDR3aa: CASSITGLSSGNTIYF